This T cell receptor (beta chain) derives from a study of T cell responses to AZD1222 COVID-19 vaccine. Whole-study findings and limits: Repertoires in all cases were sampled only once the peak T cell response had passed. Recipients of AZD1222 seropositive at baseline numbered only 6 or 7. Donors were largely white British and mainly female; clonal diversity was possibly underestimated.

TCRdb's table, derived via immunoSEQ multiplex PCR, lists solely in-frame clones and lacks some. Of roughly 140,000 clones in the sample, about nine tenths were seen once. Details on this clone: The antigen is not known.

Germline V CDR1 and CDR2: SQVTM, ANQGSEA. This CDR3 spans 15 amino acids. V lost 2 bases to trimming and J lost 3 bases, with 16 bases between them. This chain uses TRBV29-1 with TRBJ1-1; a possible D gene is TRBD1 (6 bases). This receptor was obtained from an adult who had recovered from COVID-19. Material: peripheral blood, obtained after recovery from COVID-19. CDR3 sequence reads: CSVESRGTWDTEAFF. The DNA for the CDR3 is TGCAGCGTTGAATCGAGGGGGACGTGGGACACTGAAGCTTTCTTT.